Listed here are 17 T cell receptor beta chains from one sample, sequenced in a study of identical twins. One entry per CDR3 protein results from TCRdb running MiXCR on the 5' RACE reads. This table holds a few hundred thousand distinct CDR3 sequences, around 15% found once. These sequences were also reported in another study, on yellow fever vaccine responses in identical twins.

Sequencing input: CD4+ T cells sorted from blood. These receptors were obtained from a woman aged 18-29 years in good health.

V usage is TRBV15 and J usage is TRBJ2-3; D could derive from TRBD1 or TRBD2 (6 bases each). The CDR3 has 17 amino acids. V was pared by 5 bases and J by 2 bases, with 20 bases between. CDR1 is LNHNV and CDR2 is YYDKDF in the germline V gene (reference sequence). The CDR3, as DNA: TGTGCCACCAGCGACTTACGACAAGGGGGGACCACAGATACGCAGTATTTT. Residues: CATSDLRQGGTTDTQYF.

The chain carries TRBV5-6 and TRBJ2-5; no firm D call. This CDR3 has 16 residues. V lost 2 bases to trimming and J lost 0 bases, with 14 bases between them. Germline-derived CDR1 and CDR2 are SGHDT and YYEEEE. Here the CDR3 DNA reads TGTGCCAGCAGCTTTCTGGGTGGCGAATACCAAGAGACCCAGTACTTC. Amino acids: CASSFLGGEYQETQYF. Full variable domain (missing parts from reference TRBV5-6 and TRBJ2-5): DAGVTQSPTHLIKTRGQQVTLRCSPKSGHDTVSWYQQALGQGPQFIFQYYEEEERQRGNFPDRFSGHQFPNYSSELNVNALLLGDSALYLCASSFLGGEYQETQYFGPGTRLLVL.

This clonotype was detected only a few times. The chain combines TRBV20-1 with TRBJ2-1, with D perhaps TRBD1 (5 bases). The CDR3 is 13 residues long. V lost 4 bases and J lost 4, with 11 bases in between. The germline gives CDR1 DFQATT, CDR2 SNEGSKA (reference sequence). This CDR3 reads CSATGHLYNEQFF. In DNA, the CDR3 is TGCAGTGCTACCGGACACCTTTACAATGAGCAGTTCTTC.

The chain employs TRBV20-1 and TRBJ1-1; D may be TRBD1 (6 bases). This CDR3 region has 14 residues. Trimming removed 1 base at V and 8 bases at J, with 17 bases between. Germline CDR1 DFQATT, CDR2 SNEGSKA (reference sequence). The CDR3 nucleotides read TGCAGTGCTAGAGTAACGACAGGCCCCGGCGAAGCTTTCTTT. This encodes CSARVTTGPGEAFF.

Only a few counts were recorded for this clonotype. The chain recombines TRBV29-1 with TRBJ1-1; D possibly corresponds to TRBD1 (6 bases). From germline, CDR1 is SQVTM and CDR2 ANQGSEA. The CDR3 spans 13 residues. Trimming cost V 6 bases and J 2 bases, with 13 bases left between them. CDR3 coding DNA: TGCAGCGTCTCCGGGGGGCGAAACACTGAAGCTTTCTTT. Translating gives CSVSGGRNTEAFF.

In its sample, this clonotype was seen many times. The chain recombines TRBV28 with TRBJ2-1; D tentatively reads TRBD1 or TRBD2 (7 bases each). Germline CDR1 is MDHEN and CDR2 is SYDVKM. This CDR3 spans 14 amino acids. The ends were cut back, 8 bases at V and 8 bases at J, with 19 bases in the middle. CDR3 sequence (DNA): TGTGCCAGCGAGGGGGAGGGGGCGCGGGATGAGCAGTTCTTC. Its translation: CASEGEGARDEQFF.

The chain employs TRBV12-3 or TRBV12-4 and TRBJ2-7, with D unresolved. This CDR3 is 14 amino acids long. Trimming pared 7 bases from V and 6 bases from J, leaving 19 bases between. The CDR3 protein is CASTLRADGSEQYF. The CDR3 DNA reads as TGTGCCAGCACGCTTCGGGCAGACGGATCCGAGCAGTACTTC.

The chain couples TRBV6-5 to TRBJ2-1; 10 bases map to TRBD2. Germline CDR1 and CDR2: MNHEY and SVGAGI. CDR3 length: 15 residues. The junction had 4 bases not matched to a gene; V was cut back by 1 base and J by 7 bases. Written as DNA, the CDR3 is TGTGCCAGCAGTTACTGGTCTAGCGGGAGTAATGAGCAGTTCTTC. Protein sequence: CASSYWSSGSNEQFF.

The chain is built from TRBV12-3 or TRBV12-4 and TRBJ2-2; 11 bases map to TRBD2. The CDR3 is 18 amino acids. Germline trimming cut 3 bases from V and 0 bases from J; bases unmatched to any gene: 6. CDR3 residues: CASSFTLAGGPNTGELFF. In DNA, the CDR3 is TGTGCCAGCAGTTTCACCCTAGCGGGAGGCCCGAACACCGGGGAGCTGTTTTTT.

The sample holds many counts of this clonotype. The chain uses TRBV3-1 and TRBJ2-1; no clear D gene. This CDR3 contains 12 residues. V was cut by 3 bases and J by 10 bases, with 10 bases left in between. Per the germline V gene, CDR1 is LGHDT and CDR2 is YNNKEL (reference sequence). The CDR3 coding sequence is TGTGCCAGCAGCCAGAACTCACTGGAGCAGTTCTTC. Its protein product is CASSQNSLEQFF.

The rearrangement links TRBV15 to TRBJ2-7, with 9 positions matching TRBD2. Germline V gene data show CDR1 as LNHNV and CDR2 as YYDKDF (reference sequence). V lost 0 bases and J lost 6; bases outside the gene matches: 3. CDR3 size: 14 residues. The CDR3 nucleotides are TGTGCCACCAGCAGAGATGGAGCGGGGGGCGAGCAGTACTTC. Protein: CATSRDGAGGEQYF.

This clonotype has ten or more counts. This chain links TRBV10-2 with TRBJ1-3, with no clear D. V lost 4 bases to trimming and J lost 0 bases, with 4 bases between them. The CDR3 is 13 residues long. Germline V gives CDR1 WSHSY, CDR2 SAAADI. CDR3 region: CASSGSSGNTIYF. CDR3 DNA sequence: TGCGCCAGCAGTGGTAGCTCTGGAAACACCATATATTTT.

The CDR3 loop is CASRATSGSANEQFF. In nucleotides, the CDR3 is TGTGCCAGCAGGGCAACTAGCGGGAGCGCCAATGAGCAGTTCTTC. The chain uses TRBV6-1 and TRBJ2-1, with 11 bases lining up with TRBD2. There are 15 residues in the CDR3. The germline CDR1 and CDR2 sequences are MNHNS and SASEGT. The trim removed 6 bases at V and 6 bases at J, leaving 7 bases unmatched.

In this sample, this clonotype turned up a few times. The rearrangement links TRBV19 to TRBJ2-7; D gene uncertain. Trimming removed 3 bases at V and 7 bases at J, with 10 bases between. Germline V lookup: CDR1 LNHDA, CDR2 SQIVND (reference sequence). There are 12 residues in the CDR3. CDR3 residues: CASSIITGEQYF. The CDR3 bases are TGTGCCAGTAGTATCATTACCGGGGAGCAGTACTTC.

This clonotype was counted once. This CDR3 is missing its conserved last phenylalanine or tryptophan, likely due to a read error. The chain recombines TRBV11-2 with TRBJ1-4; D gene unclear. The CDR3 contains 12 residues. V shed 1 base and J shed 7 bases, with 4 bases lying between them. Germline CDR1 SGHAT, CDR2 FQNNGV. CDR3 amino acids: CASSLAGEKLFS. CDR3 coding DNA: TGTGCCAGCAGCTTAGCTGGTGAAAAACTGTTTTCT.

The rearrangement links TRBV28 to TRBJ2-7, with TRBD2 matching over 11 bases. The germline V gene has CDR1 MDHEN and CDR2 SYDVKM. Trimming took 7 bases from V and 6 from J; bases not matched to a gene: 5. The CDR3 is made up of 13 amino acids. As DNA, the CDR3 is TGTGCCAGCAACTTAGCGGGGGGGCGCGAGCAGTACTTC. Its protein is CASNLAGGREQYF.

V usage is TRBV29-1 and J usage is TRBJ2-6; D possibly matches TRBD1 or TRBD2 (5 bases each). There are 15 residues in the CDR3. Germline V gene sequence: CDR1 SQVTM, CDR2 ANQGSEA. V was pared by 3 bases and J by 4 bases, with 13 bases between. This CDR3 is CSVDAGTRGANVLTF. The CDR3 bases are TGCAGCGTTGATGCTGGGACCCGGGGGGCCAACGTCCTGACTTTC.